This TCR beta chain was sequenced in a study of control samples from healthy donors and cancer patients. TCRdb keeps only in-frame clones here, not all; method: immunoSEQ multiplex PCR. The sample shows roughly 200,000 clones, roughly 91% of them seen only once. Per germline, CDR1 WNHNN and CDR2 SYGVQD (reference sequence). Deletions cut 3 bases from V and 0 bases from J, with 15 bases between. This CDR3 spans 18 amino acids. This chain connects TRBV10-1 to TRBJ1-6; tentative D call: TRBD1 (6 bases). The sample comprised blood. This sequence originates from a man between 18 and 29 years old in good health. Here the CDR3 reads CASSEQGDIDSYNSPLHF. The CDR3 DNA reads TGCGCCAGCAGTGAACAAGGGGACATCGACTCCTATAATTCACCCCTCCACTTT.